This TCR beta chain was sequenced during a study of OX40 agonist ivuxolimab in advanced cancers. Trimming shortened V by 6 bases and J by 0 bases, and 16 bases separated the two germline ends. The germline CDR1 and CDR2 sequences are MDHEN and SYDVKM. This CDR3 has 16 amino acids. This clone was picked up a small number of times. TCRdb keeps only in-frame clones here, not all; method: immunoSEQ multiplex PCR. The sample has 72,000 or so clones, about nine tenths seen once. The TCR originated in an adult with an advanced solid tumor such as melanoma, head and neck, liver or kidney cancer. The chain links TRBV28 to TRBJ2-3; D not certain. The sample was CD4+ or CD8+ T cells sorted from blood, taken in a trial of the OX40 agonist ivuxolimab. This CDR3 reads CASSLGSRASTDTQYF. CDR3 DNA sequence: TGTGCCAGCAGCCTCGGGTCTAGAGCTAGCACAGATACGCAGTATTTT. Full variable domain (outside the CDR3, taken from reference TRBV28 and TRBJ2-3): DVKVTQSSRYLVKRTGEKVFLECVQDMDHENMFWYRQDPGLGLRLIYFSYDVKMKEKGDIPEGYSVSREKKERFSLILESASTNQTSMYLCASSLGSRASTDTQYFGPGTRLTVL.